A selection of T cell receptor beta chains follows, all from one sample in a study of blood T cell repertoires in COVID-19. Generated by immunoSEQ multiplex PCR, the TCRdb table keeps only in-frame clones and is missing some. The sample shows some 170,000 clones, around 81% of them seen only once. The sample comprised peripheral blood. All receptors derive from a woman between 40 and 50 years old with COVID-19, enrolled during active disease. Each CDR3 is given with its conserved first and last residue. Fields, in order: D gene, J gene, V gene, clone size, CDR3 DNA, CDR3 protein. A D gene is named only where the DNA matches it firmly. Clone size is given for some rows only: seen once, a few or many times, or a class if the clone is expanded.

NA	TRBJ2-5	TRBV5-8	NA	TGTGCCAGCAGCAAAGATAGCCAAGAGACCCAGTACTTC	CASSKDSQETQYF
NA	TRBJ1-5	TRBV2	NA	TGTGCCAGCCAGCAACAAACAGTAAATCAGCCCCAGCATTTT	CASQQQTVNQPQHF
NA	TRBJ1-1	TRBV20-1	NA	TGCAGTGCTAGTCATGGCGGGACGAACACTGAAGCTTTCTTT	CSASHGGTNTEAFF
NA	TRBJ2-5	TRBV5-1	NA	TGCGCCAGCAGCACCCTCGCTACCCCTCAAGAGACCCAGTACTTC	CASSTLATPQETQYF
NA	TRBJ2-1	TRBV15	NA	TGTGCCACCAGCAGAGACTACTATGAGCAGTTCTTC	CATSRDYYEQFF
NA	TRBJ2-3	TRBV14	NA	TGTGCCAGCAGCCAAGCAGGGTGGGCGCAGTATTTT	CASSQAGWAQYF
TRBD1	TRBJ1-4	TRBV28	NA	TGTGCCAGCAGTTTATCCGGGACAGCAACTAATGAAAAACTGTTTTTT	CASSLSGTATNEKLFF
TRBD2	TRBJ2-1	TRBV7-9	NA	TGTGCCAGCAGATTACTAGCGGGGAGCTCCTACAATGAGCAGTTCTTC	CASRLLAGSSYNEQFF
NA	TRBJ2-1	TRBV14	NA	TGTGCCAGCAGCCAAGATTGGGTAGCCAATGAGCAGTTCTTC	CASSQDWVANEQFF
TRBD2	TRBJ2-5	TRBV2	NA	TGTGCCAGCAGCCAAACTAGCGGGGCTGGGAAAGAGACCCAGTACTTC	CASSQTSGAGKETQYF
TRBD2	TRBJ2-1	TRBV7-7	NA	TGTGCTAGCAGCTTAAGACTAGCGGGGGGGCAATCTGAGCAGTTCTTC	CASSLRLAGGQSEQFF
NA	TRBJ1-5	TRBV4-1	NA	TGCGCCAGCAGCCAAGTGGCAGGGGCTCAGCCCCAGCATTTT	CASSQVAGAQPQHF
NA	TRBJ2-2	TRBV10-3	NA	TGTGCCATCCGGGATGCTCTTGCCGGGGAGCTGTTTTTT	CAIRDALAGELFF
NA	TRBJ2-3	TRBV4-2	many	TGTGCCAGCAGCCCCGGCGGATTTACAGATACGCAGTATTTT	CASSPGGFTDTQYF
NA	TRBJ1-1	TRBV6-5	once	TGTGCCAGCAGCAGTCAGGGGCCGGACACTGAAGCTTTCTTT	CASSSQGPDTEAFF
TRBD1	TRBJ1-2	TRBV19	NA	TGTGCCAGTAGTCTCTACAGGGGGCATCACTATGGCTACACCTTC	CASSLYRGHHYGYTF
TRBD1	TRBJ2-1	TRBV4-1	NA	TGCGCCAGCAGCCGACCGGGACAGAGCAATGAGCAGTTCTTC	CASSRPGQSNEQFF
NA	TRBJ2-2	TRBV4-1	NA	TGCGCCAGCAGCCAATACCCACCCCCCCGGAGCACCGGGGAGCTGTTTTTT	CASSQYPPPRSTGELFF
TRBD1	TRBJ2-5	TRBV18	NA	TGTGCCAGCTCACAAGGGACAGGCGGAGAGACCCAGTACTTC	CASSQGTGGETQYF
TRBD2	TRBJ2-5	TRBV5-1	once	TGCGCCAGCAGCTCGCGGGGGACGGGGGAGACCCAGTACTTC	CASSSRGTGETQYF
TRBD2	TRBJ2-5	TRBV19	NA	TGTGCCAGTAGTATAGGCTTAGCGGGAGGAGAGACCCAGTACTTC	CASSIGLAGGETQYF
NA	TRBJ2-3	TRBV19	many	TGTGCCAGTGCTCTGGAGACTAGCACAGATACGCAGTATTTT	CASALETSTDTQYF
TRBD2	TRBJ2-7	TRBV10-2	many	TGCGCCAGCAGAGAAGAACTAGCGGCCTACGAGCAGTACTTC	CASREELAAYEQYF
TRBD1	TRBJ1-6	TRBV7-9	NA	TGTGCCAGCGTGCCCTGGACAGGCTGGAGCTCCTATAATTCACCCCTCCACTTT	CASVPWTGWSSYNSPLHF
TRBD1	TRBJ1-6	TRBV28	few	TGTGCCAGCAGTTTATTCATGGGACAGGGGGCGAATTCACCCCTCCACTTT	CASSLFMGQGANSPLHF
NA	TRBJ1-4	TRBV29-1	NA	TGCAGCGTTGAAGACAGGGGCTCTAATGAAAAACTGTTTTTT	CSVEDRGSNEKLFF
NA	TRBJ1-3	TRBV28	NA	TGTGCCAGCAGTTTACCCCACAGGGTGAAGGGCACCATATATTTT	CASSLPHRVKGTIYF
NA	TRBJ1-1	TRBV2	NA	TGTGCCAGCACATGGGGGGGTACTGAAGCTTTCTTT	CASTWGGTEAFF
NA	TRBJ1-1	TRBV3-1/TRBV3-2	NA	TGTGCCAGCAGCCGCCATGGGGGGGGAGGCGACACTGAAGCTTTCTTT	CASSRHGGGGDTEAFF
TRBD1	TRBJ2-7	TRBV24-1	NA	TGTGCCACCAGCACGACAGGGGCCTACGAGCAGTACTTC	CATSTTGAYEQYF
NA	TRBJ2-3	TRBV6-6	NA	TGTGCCAGCAATCCCGGGTTTCCTAGCACAGATACGCAGTATTTT	CASNPGFPSTDTQYF
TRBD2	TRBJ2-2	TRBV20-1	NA	TGCAGTGCTAGTTCTAGCGGGAACACCGGGGAGCTGTTTTTT	CSASSSGNTGELFF
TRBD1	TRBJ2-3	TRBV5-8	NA	TGTGCCAGCAGCTCCTCGGACAGGGGAGATCCGTTACGGGGAGGAGATACGCAGTATTTT	CASSSSDRGDPLRGGDTQYF
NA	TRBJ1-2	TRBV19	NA	TGTGCCAGTACAACAGTTGGAACCGACTATGGCTACACCTTC	CASTTVGTDYGYTF
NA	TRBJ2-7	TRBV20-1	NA	TGCAGTGCTAGAGAAGCCGGGGAGCAGTACTTC	CSAREAGEQYF
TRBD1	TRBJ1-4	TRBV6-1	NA	TGTGCCAGCAGTTCGACAGGGGGCTATGAAAAACTGTTTTTT	CASSSTGGYEKLFF
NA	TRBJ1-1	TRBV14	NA	TGTGCCAGCAGCCAGTCGAGGAGCGCTATGAACACTGAAGCTTTCTTT	CASSQSRSAMNTEAFF
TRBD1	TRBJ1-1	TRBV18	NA	TGTGCCAGCTCATCGAGGACAGGGTGGAGTGAAGCTTTCTTT	CASSSRTGWSEAFF
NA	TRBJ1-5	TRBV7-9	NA	TGTGCCAGCAGCCCAGGGGACATTAGCAATCAGCCCCAGCATTTT	CASSPGDISNQPQHF
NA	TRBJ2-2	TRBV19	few	TGTGCCAGTAGTCCCCTCGACAGATCCTACACCGGGGAGCTGTTTTTT	CASSPLDRSYTGELFF
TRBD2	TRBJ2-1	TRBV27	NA	TGTGCCAGCTCAACAGCGGGAGGGCCTCGGAATGAGCAGTTCTTC	CASSTAGGPRNEQFF